This TCR beta chain was identified during a study of blood T cell repertoires in COVID-19. Study background: The United States, Italy and Spain supplied acute and convalescent COVID-19 samples. Nucleic acid was either cDNA or gDNA, and it came from T cells, B-cell-depleted T cells, or PBMCs.

CDR3 length: 17 amino acids. The germline V gene encodes CDR1 SGHRS and CDR2 YFSETQ. V lost 1 base, J lost 5 bases, and 8 bases stayed unmatched. Per the original data handling: Researchers report that nucleated cell counts were estimated from reference gene primer amplification. The data were produced by immunoSEQ multiplex PCR, yet TCRdb's version contains in-frame clones alone and is incomplete. That table gives V, J and clone size, and the DNA gave D and trimming. The sample records roughly 260,000 clones, more than 75% being singletons. The gene calls are TRBV5-1 and TRBJ1-4; 10 bases map to TRBD1. The receptor's source is a woman in her 50s with acute or convalescent COVID-19. Sequenced material: peripheral blood. CDR3: CASSLWGQGSRNEKLFF. CDR3 coding DNA: TGCGCCAGCAGCTTGTGGGGACAGGGGAGTAGGAATGAAAAACTGTTTTTT.